This T cell receptor (beta chain) comes out of a study of memory CD4+ T cells and cytomegalovirus serostatus. Generated by immunoSEQ multiplex PCR, the TCRdb table keeps only in-frame clones and is missing some. The data show about 58,000 clones, about four fifths seen once. General study points: CD4+ memory repertoires contained 67 of 164 reported CMV TCRbeta sequences. The CMV-associated TCR signature appears largely within the CD4+ memory repertoire. CMV serostatus prediction reached median AUC roughly 0.95, or 0.91 with US-trained model.

Single viable CD3+CD4+CD8-CD45RO+ cells were sorted as the memory CD4+ T cells. Of note for this clone: The target antigen is unknown.

This CDR3 region has 14 residues. V was cut by 1 base and J by 3 bases, with 10 bases left in between. Germline lookup yields CDR1 LGHNA and CDR2 YNFKEQ. Material: memory CD4+ T cells from blood. The chain uses TRBV4-2 and TRBJ2-7; no definite D call. The receptor was derived from an adult in good health and CMV-seronegative. Some clones in this sample may be carry-over from other donors' samples. This chain's CDR3 is CASSQGAWDYEQYF. The CDR3 DNA reads as TGTGCCAGCAGCCAAGGGGCCTGGGACTACGAGCAGTACTTC.